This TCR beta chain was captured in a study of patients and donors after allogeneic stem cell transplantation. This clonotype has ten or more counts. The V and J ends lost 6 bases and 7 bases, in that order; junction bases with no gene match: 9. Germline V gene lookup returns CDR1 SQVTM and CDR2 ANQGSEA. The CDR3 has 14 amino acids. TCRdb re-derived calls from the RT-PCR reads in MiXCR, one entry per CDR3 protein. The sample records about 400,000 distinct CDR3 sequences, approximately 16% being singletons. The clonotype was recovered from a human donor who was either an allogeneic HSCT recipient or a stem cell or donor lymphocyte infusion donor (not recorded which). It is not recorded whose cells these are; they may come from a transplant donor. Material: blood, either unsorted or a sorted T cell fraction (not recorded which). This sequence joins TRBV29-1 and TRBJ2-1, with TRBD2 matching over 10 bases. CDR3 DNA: TGCAGCGTCGCTATAGCGGGAGGATGGAATGAGCAGTTCTTC. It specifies CSVAIAGGWNEQFF.